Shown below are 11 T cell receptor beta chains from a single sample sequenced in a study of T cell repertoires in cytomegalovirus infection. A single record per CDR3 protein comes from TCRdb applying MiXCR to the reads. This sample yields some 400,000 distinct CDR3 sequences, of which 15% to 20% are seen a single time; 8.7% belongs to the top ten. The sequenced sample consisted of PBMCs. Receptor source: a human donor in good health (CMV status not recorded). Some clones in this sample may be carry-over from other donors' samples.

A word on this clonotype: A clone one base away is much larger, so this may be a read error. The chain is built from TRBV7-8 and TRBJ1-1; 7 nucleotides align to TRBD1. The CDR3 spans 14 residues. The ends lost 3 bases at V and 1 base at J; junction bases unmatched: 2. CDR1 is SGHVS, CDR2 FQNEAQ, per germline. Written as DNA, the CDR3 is TGTGCCAGCAGCTTGACAGGGAAGAACACTGAAGCTTTCTTT. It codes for CASSLTGKNTEAFF.

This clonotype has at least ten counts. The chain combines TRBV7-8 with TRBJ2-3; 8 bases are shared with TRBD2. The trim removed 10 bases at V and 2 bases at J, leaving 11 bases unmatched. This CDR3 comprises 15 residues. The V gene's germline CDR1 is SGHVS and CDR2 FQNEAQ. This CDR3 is CATSVGGGFTDTQYF. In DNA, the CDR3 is TGTGCCACATCGGTAGGCGGGGGGTTCACAGATACGCAGTATTTT.

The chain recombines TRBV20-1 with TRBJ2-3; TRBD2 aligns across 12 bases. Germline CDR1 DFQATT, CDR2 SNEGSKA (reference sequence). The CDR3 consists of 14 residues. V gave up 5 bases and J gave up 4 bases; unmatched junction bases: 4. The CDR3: CSAETSGSPDTQYF. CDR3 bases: TGCAGTGCTGAGACTAGCGGGAGTCCAGATACGCAGTATTTT.

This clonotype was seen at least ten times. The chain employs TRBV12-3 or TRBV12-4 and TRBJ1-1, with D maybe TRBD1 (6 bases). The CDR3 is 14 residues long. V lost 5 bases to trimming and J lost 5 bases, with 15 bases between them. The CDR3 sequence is CASSPSTGRTEAFF. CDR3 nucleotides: TGTGCCAGCAGTCCAAGTACAGGGCGAACTGAAGCTTTCTTT.

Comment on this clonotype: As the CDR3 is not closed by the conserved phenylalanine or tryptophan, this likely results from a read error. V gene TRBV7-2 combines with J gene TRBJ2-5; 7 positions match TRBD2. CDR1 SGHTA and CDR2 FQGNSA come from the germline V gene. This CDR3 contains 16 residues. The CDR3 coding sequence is TGTGTCAGCAGCTTGGGAGGGGTAGCGGCTCAAGAGACCCAGTACTGC. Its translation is CVSSLGGVAAQETQYC.

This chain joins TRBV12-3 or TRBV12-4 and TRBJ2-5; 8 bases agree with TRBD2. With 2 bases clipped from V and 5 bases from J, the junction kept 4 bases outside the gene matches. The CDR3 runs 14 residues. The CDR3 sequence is CASSLFSGTETQYF. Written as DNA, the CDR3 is TGTGCCAGCAGTTTATTTAGCGGGACTGAGACCCAGTACTTC.

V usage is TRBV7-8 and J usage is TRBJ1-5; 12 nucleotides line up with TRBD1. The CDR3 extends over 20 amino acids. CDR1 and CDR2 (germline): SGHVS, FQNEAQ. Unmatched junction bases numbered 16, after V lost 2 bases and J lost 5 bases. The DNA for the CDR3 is TGTGCCAGCAGCTTAATTTCTGTACTAGGGACAGGGGGCCAGGATCAGCCCCAGCATTTT. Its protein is CASSLISVLGTGGQDQPQHF. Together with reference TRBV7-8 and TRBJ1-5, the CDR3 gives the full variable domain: GAGVSQSPRYKVAKRGQDVALRCDPISGHVSLFWYQQALGQGPEFLTYFQNEAQLDKSGLPSDRFFAERPEGSVSTLKIQRTQQEDSAVYLCASSLISVLGTGGQDQPQHFGDGTRLSIL.

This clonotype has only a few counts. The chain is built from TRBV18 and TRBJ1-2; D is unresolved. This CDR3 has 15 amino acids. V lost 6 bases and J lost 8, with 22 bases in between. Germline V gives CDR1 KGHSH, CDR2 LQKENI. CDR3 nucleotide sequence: TGTGCCAGCTCCCCAGACTTGGGGAAACTAGAGGGCTACACCTTC. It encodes CASSPDLGKLEGYTF.

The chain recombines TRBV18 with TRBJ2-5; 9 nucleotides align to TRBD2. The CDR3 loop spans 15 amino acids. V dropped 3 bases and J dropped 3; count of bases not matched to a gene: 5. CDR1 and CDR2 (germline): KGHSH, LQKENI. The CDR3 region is CASSPEGLAKETQYF. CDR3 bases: TGTGCCAGCTCACCGGAGGGACTAGCAAAAGAGACCCAGTACTTC.

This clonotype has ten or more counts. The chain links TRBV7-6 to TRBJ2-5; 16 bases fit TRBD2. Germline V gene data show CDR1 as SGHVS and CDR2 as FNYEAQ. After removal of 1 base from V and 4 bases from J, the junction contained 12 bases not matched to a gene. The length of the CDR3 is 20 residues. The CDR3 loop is CASSLEPGTSGRAALETQYF. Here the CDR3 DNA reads TGTGCCAGCAGCTTAGAACCCGGGACTAGCGGGAGGGCCGCCCTAGAGACCCAGTACTTC. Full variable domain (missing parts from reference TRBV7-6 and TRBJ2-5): GAGVSQSPRYKVTKRGQDVALRCDPISGHVSLYWYRQALGQGPEFLTYFNYEAQQDKSGLPNDRFSAERPEGSISTLTIQRTEQRDSAMYRCASSLEPGTSGRAALETQYFGPGTRLLVL.

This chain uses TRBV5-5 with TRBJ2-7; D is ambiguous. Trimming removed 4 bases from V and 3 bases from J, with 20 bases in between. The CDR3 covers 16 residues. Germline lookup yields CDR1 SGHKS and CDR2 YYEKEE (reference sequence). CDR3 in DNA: TGTGCCAGCAGCCCCCCTCCCACTCGGGTAGGCTACGAGCAGTACTTC. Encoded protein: CASSPPPTRVGYEQYF.